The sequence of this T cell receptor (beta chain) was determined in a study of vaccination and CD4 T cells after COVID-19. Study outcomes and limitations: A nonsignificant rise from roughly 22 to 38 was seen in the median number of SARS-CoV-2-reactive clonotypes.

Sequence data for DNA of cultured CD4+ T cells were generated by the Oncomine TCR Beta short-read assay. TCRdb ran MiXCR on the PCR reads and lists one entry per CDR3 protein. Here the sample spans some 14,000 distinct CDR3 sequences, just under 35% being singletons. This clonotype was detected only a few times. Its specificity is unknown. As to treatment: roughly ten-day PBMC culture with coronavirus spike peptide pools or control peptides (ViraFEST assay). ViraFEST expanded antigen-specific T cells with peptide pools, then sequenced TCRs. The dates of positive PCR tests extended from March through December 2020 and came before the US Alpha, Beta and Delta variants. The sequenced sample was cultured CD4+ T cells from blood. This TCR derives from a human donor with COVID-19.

The CDR3 region has the DNA TGTGCCAGCAGCAAGCTGGTATGGGTTCGGGATGGCTACACCTTC. It translates to CASSKLVWVRDGYTF. The chain recombines TRBV21-1 with TRBJ1-2. TRBV21-1 constitutes a pseudogene. The CDR3 runs to 15 residues.